These 9 T cell receptor beta chains share one sample of origin, sequenced in a study of tumor-infiltrating lymphocytes in primary liver carcinoma. They got blood RNA out of unsorted whole blood and also pulled out germline DNA. With roughly 500 ng total RNA as template and a constant-region primer, TCR beta cDNA was made. Researchers made the TCR beta libraries by running three nested multiplex PCR rounds with slightly modified ARM-PCR. A C-beta reverse primer was combined with TRBV1-TRBV30 forward primers in the first two PCR rounds, and each round had 10 cycles. Each CDR3 protein is one row after TCRdb ran MiXCR on the multiplex PCR reads. The table lists 250,000 to 400,000 distinct CDR3 sequences, approximately 65% of them singletons. Material for sequencing was peripheral blood. The origin of the receptors is a man aged 35-49 years with primary liver carcinoma and hepatitis B virus infection.

As to this clonotype: A much larger clonotype is one base distant, so this may be a read error. The genes are TRBV12-5 and TRBJ2-1; TRBD2 aligns across 10 bases. The CDR3 runs 16 residues. Germline loops: CDR1 LGHNT, CDR2 FRNRAP. CDR3 residues: CASAPRLAGSYNEQLF. The DNA for the CDR3 is TGTGCTAGTGCCCCCAGACTAGCGGGCTCCTACAATGAGCAGTTGTTC.

In this sample, this clonotype turned up many times. The chain recombines TRBV29-1 with TRBJ1-2; possibly TRBD1 for D (5 bases). Trimming pared 1 base from V and 4 bases from J, leaving 13 bases between. Germline V gene lookup returns CDR1 SQVTM and CDR2 ANQGSEA. The CDR3 runs to 14 residues. Here the CDR3 reads CSVEARRGRYGYTF. For the CDR3, the DNA is TGCAGCGTTGAAGCCCGAAGGGGCCGCTATGGCTACACCTTC.

Comment on this clonotype: Since a much larger clone is just one base distant, this may be a read error. This chain links TRBV12-3 or TRBV12-4 with TRBJ2-1; TRBD2 aligns across 7 bases. Trimming removed 1 base from V and 7 bases from J; junction bases left unmatched: 7. The CDR3 runs to 15 residues. The CDR3 loop reads CASSLVSGKVNEQFF. CDR3 in DNA: TGTGCCAGCAGTTTAGTCAGCGGGAAAGTGAATGAGCAGTTCTTC.

As for this clonotype: A much bigger clone sits one base away, suggesting this may be a read error. The genes are TRBV28 and TRBJ2-7; unclear D gene. Germline CDR1 is MDHEN and CDR2 is SYDVKM. The CDR3 is 12 amino acids. This CDR3 is CVSSIGSLEQYF. CDR3 DNA sequence: TGTGTCAGCAGCATTGGGTCTCTCGAGCAGTACTTC. Full variable domain (remainder filled in from reference TRBV28 and TRBJ2-7): DVKVTQSSRYLVKRTGEKVFLECVQDMDHENMFWYRQDPGLGLRLIYFSYDVKMKEKGDIPEGYSVSREKKERFSLILESASTNQTSMYLCVSSIGSLEQYFGPGTRLTVT.

In its sample, this clonotype was seen many times. The chain carries TRBV6-5 and TRBJ1-1; D is ambiguous. The CDR3 totals 18 residues. Per the germline V gene, CDR1 is MNHEY and CDR2 is SVGAGI. Trimming removed 0 bases at V and 1 base at J, with 18 bases between. In DNA form, the CDR3 reads TGTGCCAGCAGTTACTCGAAGGCAGGAGGAAGTTGGAACACTGAAGCTTTCTTT. It specifies CASSYSKAGGSWNTEAFF.

Points on this clonotype: With a much larger clone just one base away, this may be a read error. CDR3 region: CACSPARNYEQYF. The CDR3 DNA reads TGTGCCTGCAGCCCCGCTCGCAACTACGAGCAGTACTTC. The chain uses TRBV12-3 or TRBV12-4 and TRBJ2-7; D gene ambiguous. The length of the CDR3 is 13 residues.

As concerns this clonotype: A clone one base away is much larger, so this may be a read error. The chain is built from TRBV6-2 or TRBV6-3 and TRBJ2-7, with D hard to call. CDR1 is MNHEY, CDR2 SVGEGT, per germline. CDR3 length: 14 residues. In DNA, the CDR3 is TGTACCAGCAGTGGGGATGCAGGAATCTACGAGCAGTACTTC. Translating it yields CTSSGDAGIYEQYF.

Turning to this clonotype: A much larger clone lies one base from this, so it may be a read error. This rearrangement joins TRBV12-3 or TRBV12-4 to TRBJ2-1; D unclear. The CDR3 contains 12 residues. The V end lost 7 bases, the J end lost 6 bases, and 10 bases lay between the germline ends. The CDR3 loop reads CASTLNSNEQFF. The CDR3 DNA reads as TGTGCCAGCACCTTAAATAGCAATGAGCAGTTCTTC.

A word on this clonotype: This is likely a read error, given that the CDR3 carries no conserved phenylalanine or tryptophan at its end. V gene TRBV5-4 combines with J gene TRBJ1-1; no reliable D call. The germline CDR1 and CDR2 sequences are SGHNT and YYREEE (reference sequence). The CDR3 spans 13 residues. The germline V and J ends were trimmed by 4 bases and 5 bases, with 12 bases remaining between them. This CDR3 reads CASSPGGSTEAFI. CDR3 DNA: TGTGCCAGCAGCCCCGGTGGATCGACTGAAGCTTTCATT.